A selection of T cell receptor beta chains follows, all from one sample in a study of T cell responses to AZD1222 COVID-19 vaccine. Profiled with immunoSEQ multiplex PCR; TCRdb holds only in-frame clones, not every one. The data show around 58,000 clones, around 80% seen once. The specimen was peripheral blood, collected on day 0 of AZD1222 vaccination. Every receptor here comes from an adult in good health. Both conserved end residues are part of each CDR3. The D gene is left open where the match is weak.

CDR3 protein	CDR3 length	J gene	V gene	D gene
CASSVGMTVTNEKLFF	16	TRBJ1-4	TRBV9	.
CASRGQGFYGYTF	13	TRBJ1-2	TRBV6-5	TRBD1
CASSFEGGGTEAFF	14	TRBJ1-1	TRBV27	.
CSGALAGASNEQFF	14	TRBJ2-1	TRBV29-1	TRBD2
CASSFTRQTEAFF	13	TRBJ1-1	TRBV28	.
CASSQVKQGPSYNEKLFF	18	TRBJ1-4	TRBV3-1/TRBV3-2	.
CASSLNYLTYEQYF	14	TRBJ2-7	TRBV5-6	.
CASSFPSALGTDTQYF	16	TRBJ2-3	TRBV5-1	.
CASSPQEGMYEQYF	14	TRBJ2-7	TRBV18	.
CAWSPAAGLEKLFF	14	TRBJ1-4	TRBV30	.
CACPRSYGYTF	11	TRBJ1-2	TRBV30	.
CASSFMGQGLHLF	13	TRBJ2-1	TRBV5-4	.
CASIMTANYGYTF	13	TRBJ1-2	TRBV12-3/TRBV12-4	.
CASGPPLRDTQETQYF	16	TRBJ2-5	TRBV12-5	.
CASSLFVEEKLFF	13	TRBJ1-4	TRBV12-3/TRBV12-4	.
CASSISTVLAGQNTGELFF	19	TRBJ2-2	TRBV5-1	TRBD2
CASSQVIPGTLAKNIQYF	18	TRBJ2-4	TRBV4-1	.
CASSLNRRTWSYEQYF	16	TRBJ2-7	TRBV27	.
CSVGGTGEAQYF	12	TRBJ2-7	TRBV29-1	TRBD1
CASSSNSGGLETQYF	15	TRBJ2-5	TRBV7-2	TRBD1
CASRRDMNTEAFF	13	TRBJ1-1	TRBV7-3	.
CASTEVVNTEAFF	13	TRBJ1-1	TRBV12-3/TRBV12-4	.
CSVEMGQVTYEQYF	14	TRBJ2-7	TRBV29-1	TRBD1
CASSSGHYYGYTF	13	TRBJ1-2	TRBV12-3/TRBV12-4	.
CASSQNTYYEQYF	13	TRBJ2-7	TRBV3-1/TRBV3-2	.
CASSPGLAGDTQYF	14	TRBJ2-3	TRBV11-3	TRBD2
CASSIGTDTQYF	12	TRBJ2-3	TRBV19	.
CASSSRGRETQYF	13	TRBJ2-5	TRBV27	.
CASSLDMWTGGPTEAFF	17	TRBJ1-1	TRBV11-2	TRBD1
CASSFQGSNQPQHF	14	TRBJ1-5	TRBV11-2	.
CASRGVLNTEAFF	13	TRBJ1-1	TRBV5-1	.
CASSPLSDNYGYTF	14	TRBJ1-2	TRBV18	.
CASSLAVGLYTDTQYF	16	TRBJ2-3	TRBV7-9	.
CASSQDRGGVTGELFF	16	TRBJ2-2	TRBV4-3	.
CASSLGATSGRENEQFF	17	TRBJ2-1	TRBV5-4	TRBD2
CASSLNLAGGYEQYF	15	TRBJ2-7	TRBV7-6	TRBD2
CASSDRLAATDTQYF	15	TRBJ2-3	TRBV6-4	TRBD2
CASSLGTERAYNEQFF	16	TRBJ2-1	TRBV11-2	.
CASSPGPTQPQHF	13	TRBJ1-5	TRBV28	.
CASSFRFSGANVLTF	15	TRBJ2-6	TRBV7-2	.
CASSYLPGGYTF	12	TRBJ1-2	TRBV6-2/TRBV6-3	.
CASSAYTGYTDNEQFF	16	TRBJ2-1	TRBV6-1	.
CASSPMGTAYNEQFF	15	TRBJ2-1	TRBV7-7	TRBD1
CASSQGALFF	10	TRBJ1-1	TRBV3-1/TRBV3-2	.
CASKRTVDTEAFF	13	TRBJ1-1	TRBV19	.
CATSSGRNEQFF	12	TRBJ2-1	TRBV15	TRBD2
CASSRGETQYF	11	TRBJ2-5	TRBV6-5	.
CASSSPKAGGQPQHF	15	TRBJ1-5	TRBV6-2/TRBV6-3	.
CASSYSKGQGGGYTF	15	TRBJ1-2	TRBV6-5	TRBD1
CASSFSNSYEQYF	13	TRBJ2-7	TRBV11-2	.
CASSLRLGAFSNQPQHF	17	TRBJ1-5	TRBV5-6	.
CASSRTGKDKPQHF	14	TRBJ1-5	TRBV7-9	TRBD1